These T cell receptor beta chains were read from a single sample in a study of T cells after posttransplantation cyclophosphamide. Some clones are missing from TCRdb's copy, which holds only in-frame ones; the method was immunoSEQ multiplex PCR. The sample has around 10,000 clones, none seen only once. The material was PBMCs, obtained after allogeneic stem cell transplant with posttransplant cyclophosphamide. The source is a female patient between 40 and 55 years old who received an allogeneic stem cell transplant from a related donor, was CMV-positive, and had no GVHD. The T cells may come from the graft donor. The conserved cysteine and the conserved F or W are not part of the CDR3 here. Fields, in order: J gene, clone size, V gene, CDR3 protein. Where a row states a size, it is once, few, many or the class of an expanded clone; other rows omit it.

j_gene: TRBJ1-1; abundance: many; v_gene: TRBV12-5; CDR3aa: ASGLVLDRGNTEAF
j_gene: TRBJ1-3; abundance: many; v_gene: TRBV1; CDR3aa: TSSQVSFQGKRNTIY
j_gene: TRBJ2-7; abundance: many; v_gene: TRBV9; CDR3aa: ASSVGVGGLDEQY
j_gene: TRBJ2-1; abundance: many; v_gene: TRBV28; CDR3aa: ASSPLRLAGDNEQF
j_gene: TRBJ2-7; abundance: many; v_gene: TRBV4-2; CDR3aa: ASSQDLYSRDSYEQY
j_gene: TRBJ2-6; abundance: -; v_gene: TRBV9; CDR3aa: ASSVVGSGANVLT
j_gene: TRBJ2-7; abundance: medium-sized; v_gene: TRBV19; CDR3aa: ASSTRLAGRYEQY
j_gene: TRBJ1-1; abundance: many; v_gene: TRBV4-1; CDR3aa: ASSLVEATEAF
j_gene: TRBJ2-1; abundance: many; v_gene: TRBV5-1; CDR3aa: ASSLRFSGLAGGFNEQF
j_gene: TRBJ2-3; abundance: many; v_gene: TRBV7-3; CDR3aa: ASSLNGRARGDTQY
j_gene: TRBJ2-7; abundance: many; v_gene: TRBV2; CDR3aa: ASSSQGSYEQY
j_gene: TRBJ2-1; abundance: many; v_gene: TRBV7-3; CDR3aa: ASSPSRGSNEQF
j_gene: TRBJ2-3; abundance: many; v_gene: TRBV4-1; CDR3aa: ASSQEGATDTQY
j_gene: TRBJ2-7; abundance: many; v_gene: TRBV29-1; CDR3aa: SAYRDKSYEQY
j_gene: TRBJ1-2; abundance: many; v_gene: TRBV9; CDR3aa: ASSATGGAGGYT
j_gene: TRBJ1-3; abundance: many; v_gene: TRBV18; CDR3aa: ASILGGTGNTIY
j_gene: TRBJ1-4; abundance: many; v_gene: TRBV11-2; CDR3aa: ASSLSVTNEKLF
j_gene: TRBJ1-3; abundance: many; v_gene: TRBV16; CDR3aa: ASSPVISGNTIY
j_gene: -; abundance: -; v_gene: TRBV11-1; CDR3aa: ASSLVPGTNYEQY
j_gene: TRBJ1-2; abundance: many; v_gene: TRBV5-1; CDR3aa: ASSLEGTPNYGYT
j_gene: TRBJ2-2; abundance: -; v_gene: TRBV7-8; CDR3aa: AGSSRGQNTGELF
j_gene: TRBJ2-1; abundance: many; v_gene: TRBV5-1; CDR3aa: ASSLHIRLDRGAYNEQF
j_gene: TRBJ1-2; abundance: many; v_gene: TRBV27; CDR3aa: ASSYLGHLGYT
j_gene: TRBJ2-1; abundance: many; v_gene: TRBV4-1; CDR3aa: ASSQDTGTGSYNEQF
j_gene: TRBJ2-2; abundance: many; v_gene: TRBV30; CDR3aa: ARQGAPLKMF
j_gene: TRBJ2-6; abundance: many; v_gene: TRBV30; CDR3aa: AWTSGGSGANVLT
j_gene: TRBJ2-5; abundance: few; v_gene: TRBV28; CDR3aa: ASSRSGLVTETQY
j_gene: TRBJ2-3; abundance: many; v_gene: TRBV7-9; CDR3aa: ASSAGTATYTDTQY
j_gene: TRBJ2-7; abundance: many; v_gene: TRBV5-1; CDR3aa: ASSSLSTSSYEQY
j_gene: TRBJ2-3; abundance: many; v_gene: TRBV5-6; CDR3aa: ASSPPLAPVGTDTQY
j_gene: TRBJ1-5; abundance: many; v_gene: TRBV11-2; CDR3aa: ASSLSAGEPQH
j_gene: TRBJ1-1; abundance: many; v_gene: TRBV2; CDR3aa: ASSERAGAWNTEAF
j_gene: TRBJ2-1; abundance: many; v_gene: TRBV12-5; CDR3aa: ASGLLPRASYNEQF
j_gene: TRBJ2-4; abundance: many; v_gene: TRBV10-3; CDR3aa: AISESRGNIQY
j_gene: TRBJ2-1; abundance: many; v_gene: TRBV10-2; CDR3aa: ASTKMTRQAYNEQF
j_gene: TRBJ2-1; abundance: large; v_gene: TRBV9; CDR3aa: ASSPNYNEQF
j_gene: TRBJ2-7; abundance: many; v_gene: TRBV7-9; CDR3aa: ASGGQGMGSYEQY
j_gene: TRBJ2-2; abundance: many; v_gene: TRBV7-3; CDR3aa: ASSLGRRRAFNTGELF
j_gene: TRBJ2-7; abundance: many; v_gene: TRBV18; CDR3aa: ASSPGQSVEQY
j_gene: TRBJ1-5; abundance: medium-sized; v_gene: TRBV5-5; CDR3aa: ASSVTHRGEPQH
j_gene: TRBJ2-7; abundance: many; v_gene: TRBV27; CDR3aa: ASSPIAVVSYEQY
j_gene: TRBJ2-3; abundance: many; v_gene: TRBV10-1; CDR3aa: ASSNNQREGRNTQY
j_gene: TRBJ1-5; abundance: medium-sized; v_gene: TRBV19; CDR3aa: ASSIDHSNQPQH
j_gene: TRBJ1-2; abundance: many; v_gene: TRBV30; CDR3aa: AYNRADYGYT
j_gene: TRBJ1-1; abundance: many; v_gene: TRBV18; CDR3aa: ASSPLGGQTLNTEAF
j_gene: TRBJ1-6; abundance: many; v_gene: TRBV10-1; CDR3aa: ASSDRQGWNSPLH
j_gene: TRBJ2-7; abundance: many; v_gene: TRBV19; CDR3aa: ASSSSGDLTYEQY
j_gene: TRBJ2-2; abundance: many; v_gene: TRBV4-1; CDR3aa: ASSPGTSNTGELF
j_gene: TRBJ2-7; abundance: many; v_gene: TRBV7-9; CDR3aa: ASSLMGGNYEQY